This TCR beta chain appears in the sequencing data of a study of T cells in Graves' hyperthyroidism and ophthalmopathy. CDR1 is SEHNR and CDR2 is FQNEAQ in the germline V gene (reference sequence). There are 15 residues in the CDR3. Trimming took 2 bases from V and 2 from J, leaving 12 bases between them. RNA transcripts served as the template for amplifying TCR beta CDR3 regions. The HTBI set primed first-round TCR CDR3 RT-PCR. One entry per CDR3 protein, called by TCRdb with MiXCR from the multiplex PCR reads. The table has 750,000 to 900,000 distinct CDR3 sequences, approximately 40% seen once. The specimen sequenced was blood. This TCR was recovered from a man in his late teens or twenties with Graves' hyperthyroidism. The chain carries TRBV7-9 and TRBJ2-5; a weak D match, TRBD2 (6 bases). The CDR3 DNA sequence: TGTGCCAGCAGCTTACGCCAGGGAGGTCAAGAGACCCAGTACTTC. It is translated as CASSLRQGGQETQYF.